One and the same sample provided the 7 T cell receptor beta chains below, sequenced in a study of blood T cells in healthy people across ages. Primed by a sample-barcoded 5' primer and a J-beta primer mix, a second PCR proceeded for about 7 to 12 cycles. TCRdb redid the calling of the 5' RACE reads with MiXCR, one entry per CDR3 protein. The sample holds about 1 million distinct CDR3 sequences, 40% to 55% seen once. The sequencing sample was made of blood. These receptors all stem from a woman aged 55-70 years in good health.

This clonotype has a handful of counts. The chain has TRBV5-1 and TRBJ2-5; 9 positions agree with TRBD1. V lost 7 bases to trimming and J lost 5 bases; unmatched junction nucleotides: 9. This CDR3 has 14 residues. Per the germline V gene, CDR1 is SGHRS and CDR2 is YFSETQ. CDR3 sequence reads: CASHRDRVKETQYF. For the CDR3, the DNA is TGCGCCAGCCACCGGGACAGGGTGAAGGAGACCCAGTACTTC.

This chain joins TRBV20-1 and TRBJ2-7; 10 nucleotides line up with TRBD2. Germline assignment: CDR1 DFQATT and CDR2 SNEGSKA (reference sequence). This CDR3 is 17 amino acids long. The ends lost 0 bases at V and 4 bases at J; junction bases unmatched: 12. CDR3 protein: CSARDPGASGSLYEQYF. The DNA for the CDR3 is TGCAGTGCTAGAGATCCCGGGGCTAGCGGGAGCTTGTACGAGCAGTACTTC.

The chain carries TRBV9 and TRBJ1-1; D is uncertain. Germline CDR1 and CDR2: SGDLS and YYNGEE. V shed 4 bases and J shed 0 bases, with 10 bases lying between them. The CDR3 totals 14 residues. In DNA form, the CDR3 reads TGTGCCAGCAGCAACATCAGAATGAACACTGAAGCTTTCTTT. This translates into CASSNIRMNTEAFF.

The V call is TRBV7-9, the J call TRBJ2-7, with D possibly TRBD2 on 7 matching bases. Germline CDR1 SEHNR, CDR2 FQNEAQ (reference sequence). V was trimmed by 2 bases and J by 2 bases, leaving 19 bases between them. CDR3 length equals 17 residues. The CDR3 here is CASSLSRGGGSPYEQYF. As DNA, the CDR3 is TGTGCCAGCAGCTTATCTAGGGGAGGGGGATCTCCCTACGAGCAGTACTTC.

This rearrangement joins TRBV5-1 to TRBJ1-1; a weak D match, TRBD1 (6 bases). The CDR3 runs to 12 residues. V was shortened by 7 bases and J by 4 bases, with 11 bases between the two germline ends. The germline V gene encodes CDR1 SGHRS and CDR2 YFSETQ. CDR3 nucleotide sequence: TGCGCCAGCCGGGGGGCGATCACTGAAGCTTTCTTT. Translated, it gives CASRGAITEAFF.

The chain carries TRBV11-2 and TRBJ2-7; perhaps TRBD2 as D (5 bases). The V gene's germline CDR1 is SGHAT and CDR2 FQNNGV. The V gene lost 1 base and the J gene lost 10 bases, with 23 bases spanning the gap. The CDR3 spans 16 residues. The CDR3 DNA is TGTGCCAGCAGCTTAGCGCTAGCTCTACGTGGTAATGAACAGTACTTC. As protein: CASSLALALRGNEQYF. Based on the CDR3 plus reference TRBV11-2 and TRBJ2-7, the full variable domain is EAGVAQSPRYKIIEKRQSVAFWCNPISGHATLYWYQQILGQGPKLLIQFQNNGVVDDSQLPKDRFSAERLKGVDSTLKIQPAKLEDSAVYLCASSLALALRGNEQYFGPGTRLTVT.

The rearrangement uses TRBV27 and TRBJ2-1, with D maybe TRBD2 (6 bases). V gave up 4 bases and J gave up 6 bases, with 16 bases separating them. Looked up from germline, CDR1 is MNHEY and CDR2 is SMNVEV (reference sequence). The CDR3 totals 15 residues. Here the CDR3 DNA reads TGTGCCAGCAGTTCCAGGAGGGGTTTGGGCAATGAGCAGTTCTTC. It codes for CASSSRRGLGNEQFF.